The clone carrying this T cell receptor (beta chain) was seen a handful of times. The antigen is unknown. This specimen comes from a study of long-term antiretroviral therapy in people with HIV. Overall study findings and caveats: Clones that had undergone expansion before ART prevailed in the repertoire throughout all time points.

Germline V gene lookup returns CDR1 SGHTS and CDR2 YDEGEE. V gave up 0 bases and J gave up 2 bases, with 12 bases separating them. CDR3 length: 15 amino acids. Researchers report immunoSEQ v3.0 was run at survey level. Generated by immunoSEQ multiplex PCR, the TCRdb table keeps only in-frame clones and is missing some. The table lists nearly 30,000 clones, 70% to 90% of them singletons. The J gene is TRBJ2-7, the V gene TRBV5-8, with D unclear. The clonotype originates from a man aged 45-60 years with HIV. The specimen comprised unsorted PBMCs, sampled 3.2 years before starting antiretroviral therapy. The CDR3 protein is CASSLVGGFAYEQYF. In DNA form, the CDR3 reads TGTGCCAGCAGCTTGGTGGGCGGCTTCGCCTACGAGCAGTACTTC.